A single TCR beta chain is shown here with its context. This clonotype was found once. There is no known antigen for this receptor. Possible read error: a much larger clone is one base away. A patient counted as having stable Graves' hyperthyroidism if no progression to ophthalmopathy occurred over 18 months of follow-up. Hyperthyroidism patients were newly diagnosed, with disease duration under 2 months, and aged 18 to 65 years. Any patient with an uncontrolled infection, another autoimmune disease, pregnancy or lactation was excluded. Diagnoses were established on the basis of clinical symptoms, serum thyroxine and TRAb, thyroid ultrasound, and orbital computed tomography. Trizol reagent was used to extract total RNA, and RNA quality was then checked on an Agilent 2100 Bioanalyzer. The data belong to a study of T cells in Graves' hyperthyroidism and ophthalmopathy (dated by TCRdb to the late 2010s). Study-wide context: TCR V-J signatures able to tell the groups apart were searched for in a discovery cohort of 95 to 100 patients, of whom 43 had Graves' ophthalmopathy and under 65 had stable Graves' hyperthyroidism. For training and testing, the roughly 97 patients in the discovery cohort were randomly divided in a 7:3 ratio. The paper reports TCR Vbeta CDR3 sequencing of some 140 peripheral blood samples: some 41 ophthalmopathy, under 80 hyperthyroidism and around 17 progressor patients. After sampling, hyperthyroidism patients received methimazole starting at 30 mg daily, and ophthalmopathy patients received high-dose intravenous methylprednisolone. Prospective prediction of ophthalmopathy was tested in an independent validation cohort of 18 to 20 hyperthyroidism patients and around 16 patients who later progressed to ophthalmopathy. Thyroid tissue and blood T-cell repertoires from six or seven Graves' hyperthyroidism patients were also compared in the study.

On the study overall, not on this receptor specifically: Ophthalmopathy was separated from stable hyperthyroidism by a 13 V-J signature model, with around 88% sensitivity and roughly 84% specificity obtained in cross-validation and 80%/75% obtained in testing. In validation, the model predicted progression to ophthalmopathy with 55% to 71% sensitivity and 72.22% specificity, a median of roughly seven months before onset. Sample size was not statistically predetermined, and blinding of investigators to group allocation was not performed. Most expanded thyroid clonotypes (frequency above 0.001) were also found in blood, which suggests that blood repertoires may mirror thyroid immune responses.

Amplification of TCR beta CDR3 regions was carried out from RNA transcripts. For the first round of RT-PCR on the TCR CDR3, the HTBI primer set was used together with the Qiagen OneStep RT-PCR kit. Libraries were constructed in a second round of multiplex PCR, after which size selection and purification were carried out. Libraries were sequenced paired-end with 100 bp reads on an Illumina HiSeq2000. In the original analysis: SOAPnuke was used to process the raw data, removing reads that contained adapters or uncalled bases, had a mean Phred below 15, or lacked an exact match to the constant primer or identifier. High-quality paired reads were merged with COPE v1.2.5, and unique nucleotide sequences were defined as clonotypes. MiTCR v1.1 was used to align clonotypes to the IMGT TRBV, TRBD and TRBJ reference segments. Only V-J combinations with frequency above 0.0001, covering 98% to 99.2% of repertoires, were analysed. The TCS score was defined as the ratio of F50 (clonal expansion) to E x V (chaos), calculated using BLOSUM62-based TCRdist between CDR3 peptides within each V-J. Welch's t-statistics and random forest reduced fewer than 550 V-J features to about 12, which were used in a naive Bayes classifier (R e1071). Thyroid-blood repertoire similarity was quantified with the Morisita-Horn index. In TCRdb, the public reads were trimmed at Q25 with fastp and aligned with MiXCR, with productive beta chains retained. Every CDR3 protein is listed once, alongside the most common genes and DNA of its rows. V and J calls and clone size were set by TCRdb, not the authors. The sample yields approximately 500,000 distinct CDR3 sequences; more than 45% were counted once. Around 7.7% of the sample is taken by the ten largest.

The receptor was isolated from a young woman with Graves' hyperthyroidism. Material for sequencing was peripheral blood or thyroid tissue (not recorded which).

Here the CDR3 is given as CASSQSPYGHTF. The DNA sequence is as follows: TGTGCCAGCAGCCAATCCCCCTATGGCCACACCTTC. This receptor chain uses TRBV3-1 and TRBJ1-2; the D gene assignment is ambiguous. The CDR3, from cysteine to phenylalanine, totals 12 residues. Solely the CDR3 DNA is kept, with 36 bases framed from the first base. Looking up the germline V gene (reference sequence) yields CDR1 LGHDT and CDR2 YNNKEL.